The T cell receptor beta chain described here comes from a study of T cell responses to AZD1222 COVID-19 vaccine. Study summary: Second-dose intervals of approximately 4 or approximately 12 weeks were pooled. Whole-study results and caveats: Spike was spanned by vaccine-associated CD4 TCRs, with dominance at 160-218 and 743-854.

Germline V gives CDR1 LGHDT, CDR2 YNNKEL (reference sequence). The CDR3 is made up of 15 amino acids. V lost 6 bases, J lost 5 bases, and 7 bases stayed unmatched. Measured with immunoSEQ multiplex PCR; TCRdb has only the in-frame clones, and not every one. Of around 140,000 clones listed, over 75% are singletons. A note on this clone: The antigen is unknown.

The chain carries TRBV3-1 (or the pseudogene TRBV3-2) and TRBJ2-4; TRBD2 aligns across 10 bases. This clonotype was sampled from an adult in good health. Sample: peripheral blood, taken on day 0 of AZD1222 vaccination. The CDR3 DNA reads as TGTGCCAGCAGTCGGCTAGCGGGAGTCCAAAACATTCAGTACTTC. Amino acid sequence: CASSRLAGVQNIQYF.